What follows are 8 T cell receptor beta chains derived from one specimen sequenced in a study of T cell changes during pregnancy in multiple sclerosis. Using immunoSEQ multiplex PCR, the repertoire was profiled, and TCRdb retains in-frame clones only, with some absent. The sample holds 90,000 to 100,000 clones, about 94% seen once. Sequencing was performed on peripheral blood, taken in the third trimester of pregnancy. The receptors originated from a female donor with multiple sclerosis, enrolled in a pregnancy study.

The V call is TRBV2, the J call TRBJ2-5; 7 bases are a match to TRBD1. CDR1 SNHLY and CDR2 FYNNEI come from the germline V gene. The CDR3 has 14 residues. After removal of 2 bases from V and 1 base from J, the junction contained 1 base not matched to a gene. The CDR3 DNA is TGTGCCAGCAGTGAACACAGGGGCCAAGAGACCCAGTACTTC. Translation gives CASSEHRGQETQYF. Full variable domain (remainder filled in from reference TRBV2 and TRBJ2-5): EPEVTQTPSHQVTQMGQEVILRCVPISNHLYFYWYRQILGQKVEFLVSFYNNEISEKSEIFDDQFSVERPDGSNFTLKIRSTKLEDSAMYFCASSEHRGQETQYFGPGTRLLVL.

This chain uses TRBV5-1 with TRBJ1-4; D may be TRBD1 (5 bases). Trimming cost V 3 bases and J 6 bases, with 18 bases left between them. There are 16 residues in the CDR3. Germline V gene sequence: CDR1 SGHRS, CDR2 YFSETQ. The CDR3 is CASSSGRQLTYEKLFF. The CDR3 DNA reads as TGCGCCAGCAGCTCGGGTAGACAGCTAACGTATGAAAAACTGTTTTTT.

This chain joins TRBV2 and TRBJ1-2; no clear D. The germline CDR1 and CDR2 sequences are SNHLY and FYNNEI. The CDR3 covers 16 residues. Trimming left V 0 bases short and J 5 bases short, with 16 bases between. The CDR3 here is CASSEATVARLYGYTF. CDR3 nucleotide sequence: TGTGCCAGCAGTGAAGCAACCGTAGCAAGACTGTATGGCTACACCTTC.

The V gene is TRBV27, the J gene TRBJ2-7; D gene unclear. This CDR3 has 15 residues. The V end lost 0 bases, the J end lost 1 base, and 10 bases lay between the germline ends. From germline, CDR1 is MNHEY and CDR2 SMNVEV (reference sequence). This chain's CDR3 is CASSLSLQRSYEQYF. The CDR3 DNA follows: TGTGCCAGCAGTTTATCTCTCCAGCGTTCCTACGAGCAGTACTTC.

The chain has TRBV19 and TRBJ2-2; D unclear. This CDR3 has 16 amino acids. The V end was cut by 3 bases, the J end by 2 bases, with 13 bases between. Germline CDR1 reads LNHDA; CDR2 reads SQIVND (reference sequence). The CDR3 region is CASSMFSQINTGELFF. The CDR3 coding sequence is TGTGCCAGTAGTATGTTCTCCCAGATAAACACCGGGGAGCTGTTTTTT.

The J gene is TRBJ2-3, the V gene TRBV5-1; 7 bases align to TRBD2. This CDR3 spans 17 amino acids. Germline values: CDR1 SGHRS, CDR2 YFSETQ. V dropped 2 bases and J dropped 0; count of bases not matched to a gene: 9. The chain's CDR3 is CASSFKGLTMSTDTQYF. The CDR3 bases are TGCGCCAGCAGCTTCAAGGGACTAACCATGAGCACAGATACGCAGTATTTT. Using reference TRBV5-1 and TRBJ2-3 for the parts outside the CDR3, the full variable domain is KAGVTQTPRYLIKTRGQQVTLSCSPISGHRSVSWYQQTPGQGLQFLFEYFSETQRNKGNFPGRFSGRQFSNSRSEMNVSTLELGDSALYLCASSFKGLTMSTDTQYFGPGTRLTVL.

The chain carries TRBV5-5 and TRBJ1-1; possibly TRBD1 for D (6 bases). This CDR3 spans 14 amino acids. CDR1 and CDR2 from the germline V gene are SGHKS and YYEKEE (reference sequence). The V end was cut by 5 bases, the J end by 3 bases, with 14 bases between. The DNA of the CDR3 is TGTGCCAGCAGGATTTGGAACAGGGACACTGAAGCTTTCTTT. It yields the protein CASRIWNRDTEAFF.

This chain connects TRBV5-4 to TRBJ2-3; the D gene is possibly TRBD2 (7 bases). The CDR3 runs to 17 residues. Trimming cost V 0 bases and J 2 bases, with 16 bases left between them. Looked up from germline, CDR1 is SGHNT and CDR2 is YYREEE (reference sequence). The CDR3 spells CASSLGRGAGNTDTQYF. CDR3 nucleotides: TGTGCCAGCAGCTTGGGACGGGGGGCGGGGAACACAGATACGCAGTATTTT. The full variable domain, rest sourced from reference TRBV5-4 and TRBJ2-3, is ETGVTQSPTHLIKTRGQQVTLRCSSQSGHNTVSWYQQALGQGPQFIFQYYREEENGRGNFPPRFSGLQFPNYSSELNVNALELDDSALYLCASSLGRGAGNTDTQYFGPGTRLTVL.